These T cell receptor beta chains were read from a single sample in a study of blood T cell repertoires in COVID-19. Clones were sequenced by immunoSEQ multiplex PCR, and TCRdb holds only the in-frame ones, with some missing. The table lists just under 40,000 clones, over 70% of them singletons. Sequencing input: peripheral blood. The receptors here all came from a man aged 50 to 59 with active or convalescent COVID-19. CDR3s include the opening cysteine and the closing phenylalanine or tryptophan. A D gene is named only where the DNA matches it firmly. Clone size is not always given. Where it is, it says once, few, many or a class for expanded clones.

. | . | TRBJ1-5 | TRBV3-1/TRBV3-2 | CASSQSRGQPQHF | TGTGCCAGCAGCCAATCACGGGGTCAGCCCCAGCATTTT
TRBD1 | . | TRBJ1-1 | TRBV18 | CASSPPSRTGGTEAFF | TGTGCCAGCTCACCACCTAGTAGGACAGGGGGTACTGAAGCTTTCTTT
. | once | TRBJ2-5 | TRBV12-3/TRBV12-4 | CASQPGDLETQYF | TGTGCCAGCCAGCCAGGGGACCTAGAGACCCAGTACTTC
. | . | TRBJ2-7 | TRBV3-1/TRBV3-2 | CASSRDSVPPYEQYF | TGTGCCAGCAGTAGGGACTCCGTCCCCCCCTACGAGCAGTACTTC
. | . | TRBJ1-4 | TRBV5-1 | CASSLDVSGTNEKLFF | TGCGCCAGCAGCTTGGACGTCTCAGGAACTAATGAAAAACTGTTTTTT
. | . | TRBJ1-2 | TRBV6-1 | CASSESPGVGYGYTF | TGTGCCAGCAGTGAATCCCCAGGGGTAGGCTATGGCTACACCTTC
TRBD1 | . | TRBJ1-2 | TRBV20-1 | CSGGQGGGYTF | TGCAGTGGCGGACAGGGGGGCGGCTACACCTTC
TRBD2 | . | TRBJ2-1 | TRBV3-1/TRBV3-2 | CASSHRGGFGEQFF | TGTGCCAGCAGCCATCGGGGGGGCTTCGGTGAGCAGTTCTTC
TRBD1 | . | TRBJ2-3 | TRBV6-6 | CASSRGQGGDTQYF | TGTGCCAGCAGCAGGGGACAGGGAGGAGATACGCAGTATTTT
TRBD1 | few | TRBJ2-1 | TRBV28 | CASSFLDRGYNEQFF | TGTGCCAGCAGTTTCCTGGACAGGGGCTACAATGAGCAGTTCTTC
TRBD1 | . | TRBJ2-1 | TRBV18 | CASSQTGYGYNEQFF | TGTGCCAGCTCACAGACAGGGTACGGCTACAATGAGCAGTTCTTC
. | . | TRBJ2-1 | TRBV6-5 | CASSYSSVSSYNEQFF | TGTGCCAGCAGTTACTCGAGCGTTTCCTCCTACAATGAGCAGTTCTTC
. | . | TRBJ2-3 | TRBV2 | CASTPRLGLRRADTQYF | TGTGCCAGCACCCCGAGGTTGGGACTTAGAAGGGCAGATACGCAGTATTTT
TRBD2 | . | TRBJ2-3 | TRBV28 | CASSSPTGGDTQYF | TGTGCCAGCAGTTCCCCGACGGGAGGCGATACGCAGTATTTT
. | . | TRBJ2-3 | TRBV3-1/TRBV3-2 | CASGYHSGSSTDTQYF | TGTGCCAGCGGTTACCACAGCGGCTCTAGCACAGATACGCAGTATTTT